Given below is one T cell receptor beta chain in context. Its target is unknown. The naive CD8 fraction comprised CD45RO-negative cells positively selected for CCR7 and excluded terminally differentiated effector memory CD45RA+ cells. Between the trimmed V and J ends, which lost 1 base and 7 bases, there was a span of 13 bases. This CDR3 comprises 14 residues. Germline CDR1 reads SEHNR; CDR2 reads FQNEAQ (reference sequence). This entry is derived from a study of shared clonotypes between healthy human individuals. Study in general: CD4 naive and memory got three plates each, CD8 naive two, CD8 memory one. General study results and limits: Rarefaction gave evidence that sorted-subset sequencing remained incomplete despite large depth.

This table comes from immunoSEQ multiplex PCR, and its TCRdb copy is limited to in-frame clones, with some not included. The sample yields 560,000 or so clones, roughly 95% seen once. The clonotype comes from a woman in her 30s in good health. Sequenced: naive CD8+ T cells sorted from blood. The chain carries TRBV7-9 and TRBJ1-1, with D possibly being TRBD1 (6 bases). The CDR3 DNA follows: TGTGCCAGCAGCTTAGGAGGGGGGCAGGGTGAAGCTTTCTTT. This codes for CASSLGGGQGEAFF.